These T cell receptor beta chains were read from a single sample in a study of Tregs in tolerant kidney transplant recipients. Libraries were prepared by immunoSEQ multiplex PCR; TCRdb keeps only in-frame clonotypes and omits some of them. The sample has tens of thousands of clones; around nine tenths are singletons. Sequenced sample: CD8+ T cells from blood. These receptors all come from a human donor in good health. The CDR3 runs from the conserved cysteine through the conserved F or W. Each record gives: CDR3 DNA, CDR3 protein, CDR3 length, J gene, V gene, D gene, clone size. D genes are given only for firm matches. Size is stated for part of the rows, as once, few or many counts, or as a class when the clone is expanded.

TGTGCCAGCAGCTTAGCCCTTGAGGGAACCTTCTACGAGCAGTACTTC CASSLALEGTFYEQYF 16 TRBJ2-7 TRBV27 NA NA
TGTGCCAGCAGTGAGTGGGGGGGGTCCGGCTACACCTTC CASSEWGGSGYTF 13 TRBJ1-2 TRBV2 NA NA
TGTGCCAGTAGCGAGAATATCAACACTGAAGCTTTCTTT CASSENINTEAFF 13 TRBJ1-1 TRBV19 NA NA
TGTGCCAGCAGTATAGGACAGGGGGCGTACGAGCAGTACTTC CASSIGQGAYEQYF 14 TRBJ2-7 TRBV27 TRBD1 once
TGCGCCAGCAGCCTCCTGACAGGGAAGTTAGGTGAGCAGTACTTC CASSLLTGKLGEQYF 15 TRBJ2-7 TRBV4-1 TRBD1 NA
TGTGCCAGCGACAGGGGGCGAACTGAAGCTTTCTTT CASDRGRTEAFF 12 TRBJ1-1 TRBV6-1 TRBD1 NA
TGTGCCATCAGTGAGGCCGGGCCCCCCTACGAGCAGTACTTC CAISEAGPPYEQYF 14 TRBJ2-7 TRBV10-3 NA NA
TGTGCCTGGATCCCCCGGGGGAGTATCACCGGGGAGCTGTTTTTT CAWIPRGSITGELFF 15 TRBJ2-2 TRBV30 NA NA
TGCGCCAGCAGCCTAGCGGGTCCCGACAGGCGCACTAGGGGCACTGAAGCTTTCTTT CASSLAGPDRRTRGTEAFF 19 TRBJ1-1 TRBV4-1 NA NA
TGTGCCAGCAAGCCCGGGGGGGGCAATCAGCCCCAGCATTTT CASKPGGGNQPQHF 14 TRBJ1-5 TRBV27 NA NA
TGTGCCAGCAGCCCGGGACTACAATTCAATGAGCAGTTCTTC CASSPGLQFNEQFF 14 TRBJ2-1 TRBV11-2 TRBD2 NA
TGCGCCAGCAGCCAAGCCATCGACGACTCCTACGAGCAGTACTTC CASSQAIDDSYEQYF 15 TRBJ2-7 TRBV4-1 NA NA
TGTGCCACCAGCAGGGACTTACAGGGAGAAGAGGCAACTAATGAAAAACTGTTTTTT CATSRDLQGEEATNEKLFF 19 TRBJ1-4 TRBV15 NA NA
TGTGCCAGCAGCTTCGGCAGACTTGAAGCTTTCTTT CASSFGRLEAFF 12 TRBJ1-1 TRBV5-6 NA NA
TGCAGCGTTGAAGGTCCAGTCATGAACACTGAAGCTTTCTTT CSVEGPVMNTEAFF 14 TRBJ1-1 TRBV29-1 NA NA
TGTGCCAGCAGTGACTCGGCTAGCGGGGGGATAGATACGCAGTATTTT CASSDSASGGIDTQYF 16 TRBJ2-3 TRBV6-4 TRBD2 NA
TGCGCCAGCAGGGACACTGCCACTGAAGCTTTCTTT CASRDTATEAFF 12 TRBJ1-1 TRBV4-1 NA NA
TGTGCCAGCAGGATTAGCGGGAGGGCCAGGTCTGCCTACGAGCAGTACTTC CASRISGRARSAYEQYF 17 TRBJ2-7 TRBV27 TRBD2 once
TGTGCCAGCAGCCAGGAAGCGGGAGTCTCCTACAATGAGCAGTTCTTC CASSQEAGVSYNEQFF 16 TRBJ2-1 TRBV4-2 TRBD2 NA
TGTGCCAGCAGCTTTAGCGGGAGTGATTTAGAGCAGTACTTC CASSFSGSDLEQYF 14 TRBJ2-7 TRBV5-4 TRBD2 NA
TGTGCCAGCAGTTTCCGGACACCGTATGGCTACACCTTC CASSFRTPYGYTF 13 TRBJ1-2 TRBV28 NA NA
TGTGCCAGCAGCTCCGACGGGCCGTATAGCACAGATACGCAGTATTTT CASSSDGPYSTDTQYF 16 TRBJ2-3 TRBV7-8 NA once
TGCGCCAGCAGCCCCCGCCTAGCGGCCGGGGAGCTGTTTTTT CASSPRLAAGELFF 14 TRBJ2-2 TRBV5-1 TRBD2 NA
TGTGCCAGCAGCTTAGGTCTCAGGGACCAAGAGACCCAGTACTTC CASSLGLRDQETQYF 15 TRBJ2-5 TRBV7-8 NA NA
TGTGCCAGTAGTATAACTAGCGGGGGGGGCTACGCCGCGGGAGATACGCAGTATTTT CASSITSGGGYAAGDTQYF 19 TRBJ2-3 TRBV19 TRBD2 NA
TGTGCCAGCAGCCATCATTCCGAAACAGGGATAAATGGCTACACCTTC CASSHHSETGINGYTF 16 TRBJ1-2 TRBV4-2 NA NA
TGTGCCATCAGTGAAACAGGGGGAAAGAGCAAAAACATTCAGTACTTC CAISETGGKSKNIQYF 16 TRBJ2-4 TRBV10-3 TRBD1 NA
TGTGCCAGCAGTTACGGTGGGGCCACTGAAGCTTTCTTT CASSYGGATEAFF 13 TRBJ1-1 TRBV6-5 NA NA
TGTGCCAGTAGTGATAGACAGGAGATAATGAACACTGAAGCTTTCTTT CASSDRQEIMNTEAFF 16 TRBJ1-1 TRBV19 NA NA
TGTGCCAGCAGCTTATCGGCAGGGTGGGAGCAGTACTTC CASSLSAGWEQYF 13 TRBJ2-7 TRBV7-8 NA NA
TGTGCCAGCAGCTACAAGGGAGGCTATGGCTACACCTTC CASSYKGGYGYTF 13 TRBJ1-2 TRBV13 NA once
TGTGCCAGCAGTGAAGATCAAGGGGAGACCGGGGAGCTGTTTTTT CASSEDQGETGELFF 15 TRBJ2-2 TRBV6-1 NA NA
TGTGCCAGCAGCCCAGGACTAGAATCCTACAATGAGCAGTTCTTC CASSPGLESYNEQFF 15 TRBJ2-1 TRBV7-8 TRBD2 NA
TGTGCCAGTAGTCCTGGGGTTTCTGGAAACACCATATATTTT CASSPGVSGNTIYF 14 TRBJ1-3 TRBV19 NA NA
TGTGCCAGTACCTCCGTTTTTGGGCGGGACTATGGCTACACCTTC CASTSVFGRDYGYTF 15 TRBJ1-2 TRBV19 NA NA
TGTGCCAGCCCCCTAGCGGGTGGGCGCACAGATACGCAGTATTTT CASPLAGGRTDTQYF 15 TRBJ2-3 TRBV2 TRBD2 NA
TGCGCCAGCAGCCAAGATTCCGTAGGGACTTCACCGGCCTATGGCTACACCTTC CASSQDSVGTSPAYGYTF 18 TRBJ1-2 TRBV4-1 NA once
TGTGCCAGCAGCCAAGAGGGCCACTCACCCTACAATGAGCAGTTCTTC CASSQEGHSPYNEQFF 16 TRBJ2-1 TRBV14 NA NA
TGTGCCAGCAGAGAGCTGCTGAATCAGCCCCAGCATTTT CASRELLNQPQHF 13 TRBJ1-5 TRBV2 NA once
TGTGCCAGCAGTGACTCGGCTAGCGGGGGTACAGATACGCAGTATTTT CASSDSASGGTDTQYF 16 TRBJ2-3 TRBV6-4 TRBD2 few
TGTGCCAGCAGCATAGGACAGGGTGCCGGGGAGCTGTTTTTT CASSIGQGAGELFF 14 TRBJ2-2 TRBV6-1 TRBD1 NA
TGTGCCAGCAGCCCTCTTAGGGATACGCAGTATTTT CASSPLRDTQYF 12 TRBJ2-3 TRBV7-9 NA NA
TGTGCCAGCAGTGAAGCACGGGGGATTCCCACAGATACGCAGTATTTT CASSEARGIPTDTQYF 16 TRBJ2-3 TRBV2 NA once
TGTGCCAGCAGCCCCAGGGTCCTCGCCTACGAGCAGTACTTC CASSPRVLAYEQYF 14 TRBJ2-7 TRBV27 NA NA
TGTGCCAGCAGCTTAGCCGTACTAGCGGGAGAAGAGACCCAGTACTTC CASSLAVLAGEETQYF 16 TRBJ2-5 TRBV7-2 TRBD2 NA
TGTGCTAGCAGCCCCGGACTAGCGGGCTACAATGAGCAGTTCTTC CASSPGLAGYNEQFF 15 TRBJ2-1 TRBV7-7 TRBD2 NA
TGTGCCACTGGGACCCCCGTGTGGGATGGCTACACCTTC CATGTPVWDGYTF 13 TRBJ1-2 TRBV10-3 NA NA
TGTGCCAGTCCCGGCTGGCGGGGGGACTTCTACGAGCAGTACTTC CASPGWRGDFYEQYF 15 TRBJ2-7 TRBV2 TRBD2 NA
TGTGCCAGTAGTGACCTAGCGGGAGTGGGCAATGAGCAGTTCTTC CASSDLAGVGNEQFF 15 TRBJ2-1 TRBV19 TRBD2 NA
TGTGCCAGCAGTTACGGGGGACCGGGGTTGGGGGAGACCCAGTACTTC CASSYGGPGLGETQYF 16 TRBJ2-5 TRBV27 NA NA
TGTGCCAGCAGCTTAGCGGCGCGACGGGACATTCAGTACTTC CASSLAARRDIQYF 14 TRBJ2-4 TRBV7-9 NA NA
TGTGCCAGCAGCGTAGGAGGGGGCGATCAGCCCCAGCATTTT CASSVGGGDQPQHF 14 TRBJ1-5 TRBV9 TRBD1 few
TGTGCCAGGGGACAGGGGCGAGCTAACTATGGCTACACCTTC CARGQGRANYGYTF 14 TRBJ1-2 TRBV15 TRBD1 NA
TGTGCCAGCAGCCGAGAACTAGCGGGAGTAGAGGAGACCCAGTACTTC CASSRELAGVEETQYF 16 TRBJ2-5 TRBV4-2 TRBD2 NA
TGTGCCAGCACCTCGGCGGTTAACACTGAAGCTTTCTTT CASTSAVNTEAFF 13 TRBJ1-1 TRBV27 NA NA
TGTGCCAGCAGCCCCCCGGGTGGCACCGGGGAGCTGTTTTTT CASSPPGGTGELFF 14 TRBJ2-2 TRBV7-8 NA NA
TGTGCCATCAGCCCCGAAGCGGGCAGCAGGAGCGAGCAGTACTTC CAISPEAGSRSEQYF 15 TRBJ2-7 TRBV10-3 NA NA
TGCGCCAGCAGCCAAGTTTTGGGTGAGCGGGAGGGCCCCTACGAGCAGTACTTC CASSQVLGEREGPYEQYF 18 TRBJ2-7 TRBV23-1 TRBD2 NA
TGCGCCAGCAGCCAAGGCGGGCCCCCCGGCTACGAGCAGTACTTC CASSQGGPPGYEQYF 15 TRBJ2-7 TRBV4-1 NA NA